One sample yielded the 13 T cell receptor beta chains listed below, sequenced in a study of lymphopenia after photon versus proton radiotherapy. Libraries were prepared by immunoSEQ multiplex PCR; TCRdb keeps only in-frame clonotypes and omits some of them. Of 26,000 or so clones listed, around 81% were seen once; the top ten hold roughly a third. Sequences were derived from peripheral blood, sampled from a patient treated with photon-based radiotherapy. Every receptor here comes from a man aged 45-60 years with gastric cancer.

CDR3 protein: CASSPIEGLAEQFF. The CDR3 DNA reads as TGTGCCAGCAGCCCGATTGAGGGGCTAGCGGAGCAGTTCTTC. J is TRBJ2-1 and V is TRBV5-6, with D maybe TRBD2 (6 bases). The CDR3 runs 14 residues. Germline values: CDR1 SGHDT, CDR2 YYEEEE. Trimming took off 4 bases at V and 10 bases at J, with 18 bases between the two ends.

The chain has TRBV5-1 and TRBJ1-6; D not resolved. Germline CDR1 and CDR2: SGHRS and YFSETQ. CDR3 length: 16 amino acids. The germline V and J ends were trimmed by 0 bases and 9 bases, with 16 bases remaining between them. CDR3: CASSLEAGNIASPLHF. As DNA, the CDR3 is TGCGCCAGCAGCTTGGAGGCAGGTAATATAGCTTCACCCCTCCACTTT.

The chain uses TRBV7-7 and TRBJ2-3, with D perhaps TRBD1 or TRBD2 (7 bases each). Germline-derived CDR1 and CDR2 are SSHAT and FNYEAQ (reference sequence). Trimming took 3 bases from V and 9 from J, leaving 16 bases between them. The CDR3 totals 14 residues. CDR3 loop: CASSLAGDRDTQYF. The CDR3 nucleotides read TGTGCCAGCAGCTTGGCGGGGGACAGAGACACGCAGTATTTT.

This chain joins TRBV7-8 and TRBJ1-6, with D tentatively TRBD1 (5 bases). From germline, CDR1 is SGHVS and CDR2 FQNEAQ. The CDR3 length is 15 residues. Trimming removed 3 bases from V and 5 bases from J, with 11 bases in between. CDR3 sequence reads: CASSFFDSNNSPLHF. The DNA for the CDR3 is TGTGCCAGCAGCTTTTTTGACAGCAATAATTCACCCCTCCACTTT. Full variable domain (missing parts from reference TRBV7-8 and TRBJ1-6): GAGVSQSPRYKVAKRGQDVALRCDPISGHVSLFWYQQALGQGPEFLTYFQNEAQLDKSGLPSDRFFAERPEGSVSTLKIQRTQQEDSAVYLCASSFFDSNNSPLHFGNGTRLTVT.

This clone rates as medium-sized (0.01 to 0.1%). The V and J genes are TRBV6-5 and TRBJ1-5; D possibly corresponds to TRBD1 (5 bases). V lost 5 bases and J 6 bases, leaving 17 bases between the germline ends. Germline CDR1 and CDR2: MNHEY and SVGAGI. The CDR3 contains 15 residues. This CDR3 reads CASSLSSGMSQPQHF. As DNA, the CDR3 is TGTGCCAGCAGTCTTTCTTCAGGGATGAGTCAGCCCCAGCATTTT.

The chain employs TRBV18 and TRBJ2-5; D is uncertain. The ends were cut back, 3 bases at V and 5 bases at J, with 10 bases in the middle. Germline CDR1 and CDR2: KGHSH and LQKENI. The CDR3 length is 13 residues. The CDR3 sequence is CASSPSGPETQYF. The CDR3 DNA reads TGTGCCAGCTCACCCTCCGGGCCGGAGACCCAGTACTTC.

The chain has TRBV11-2 and TRBJ2-5; D is perhaps TRBD1 (5 bases). CDR1 is SGHAT and CDR2 is FQNNGV in the germline V gene. CDR3 length: 13 amino acids. V shed 1 base and J shed 5 bases, with 8 bases lying between them. CDR3 protein: CASSLGGRETQYF. The CDR3 coding sequence is TGTGCCAGCAGCTTAGGGGGCCGGGAGACCCAGTACTTC.

CDR3 bases: TGTGCCAGCAGTTACGATATCGGGGGCACTGAAGCTTTCTTT. Protein: CASSYDIGGTEAFF. The chain combines TRBV6-5 with TRBJ1-1; possibly TRBD1 for D (5 bases). The CDR3 contains 14 residues. V dropped 2 bases and J dropped 4 bases, with 11 bases sitting between them. Germline V CDR1 and CDR2: MNHEY, SVGAGI.

This chain links TRBV4-3 with TRBJ2-1; no firm D call. The germline V gene has CDR1 LGHNA and CDR2 YSLEER. The CDR3 sequence is 12 residues long. Trimming took off 5 bases at V and 7 bases at J, with 9 bases between the two ends. Here the CDR3 reads CASSSWKNEQFF. As DNA, the CDR3 is TGCGCCAGCAGCTCATGGAAGAATGAGCAGTTCTTC.

The chain carries TRBV7-9 and TRBJ1-1; D perhaps matches TRBD1 (5 bases). The germline V gene encodes CDR1 SEHNR and CDR2 FQNEAQ (reference sequence). The CDR3 consists of 16 residues. V dropped 4 bases and J dropped 1 base, with 16 bases sitting between them. The CDR3 spells CASSSRDRLPNTEAFF. CDR3 in DNA: TGTGCCAGCAGCTCCCGGGACCGCCTCCCGAACACTGAAGCTTTCTTT.

The chain recombines TRBV4-3 with TRBJ1-2; no reliable D call. Germline CDR1 and CDR2: LGHNA and YSLEER. This CDR3 is 13 amino acids long. Trimming cost V 2 bases and J 4 bases, with 8 bases left between them. CDR3 residues: CASSQKTGYGYTF. As DNA, the CDR3 is TGCGCCAGCAGCCAAAAGACCGGCTATGGCTACACCTTC.

V gene TRBV2 combines with J gene TRBJ1-5, with a possible D match to TRBD1 (5 bases). Trimming cost V 6 bases and J 3 bases, with 15 bases left between them. Germline V lookup: CDR1 SNHLY, CDR2 FYNNEI. This CDR3 is 15 amino acids long. The CDR3 here is CASRTLGGVNQPQHF. Written as DNA, the CDR3 is TGTGCCAGCAGGACATTAGGAGGGGTCAATCAGCCCCAGCATTTT.

V gene TRBV10-3 combines with J gene TRBJ1-4; D is unresolved. The CDR3 totals 17 residues. Germline loops: CDR1 ENHRY, CDR2 SYGVKD. The V gene lost 0 bases and the J gene lost 8 bases, with 19 bases spanning the gap. The CDR3 reads CAISESPRTGQWEKLFF. For the CDR3, the DNA is TGTGCCATCAGTGAGTCGCCGCGGACCGGGCAGTGGGAAAAACTGTTTTTT.